The entry below describes one T cell receptor (beta chain). Sequenced by immunoSEQ multiplex PCR; TCRdb stores in-frame clones only, minus some. The sample holds 85,000 to 100,000 clones; under 95% are singletons and the top ten take about 0.95%. This sample was included in a study of T cell changes during pregnancy in multiple sclerosis. Looked up from germline, CDR1 is GTSNPN and CDR2 is SVGIG (reference sequence). The CDR3 is made up of 13 amino acids. Trimming removed 3 bases at V and 3 bases at J, with 9 bases between. This clonotype was sampled from a female donor with multiple sclerosis, enrolled in a pregnancy study. This rearrangement joins TRBV30 to TRBJ1-5; TRBD1 is a possible D gene (5 bases). The specimen comprised peripheral blood, sampled after pregnancy. In DNA, the CDR3 is TGTGCCTGGAGGGGGGGGGACAATCAGCCCCAGCATTTT. Translating gives CAWRGGDNQPQHF.